Here is one T cell receptor beta chain with its context. The antigen is unknown. These data come from a study of CXCR3-negative and CXCR3-positive naive CD8 T cells. Notes on the study in general: Naive subsets showed comparable surface CD5, and TCR interaction strength was also inferred from TRB CDR3 physicochemistry.

The method, 5' RACE with UMI labels, was used to prepare the TRB cDNA libraries. TCRdb reprocessed the 5' RACE reads, with one entry per CDR3 protein and no DNA. This sample's table has tens of thousands of distinct CDR3 sequences. This receptor was identified in a human donor in good health. Some clones in this sample may be carry-over from other donors' samples. Source material: memory CD8+ T cells from blood.

The CDR3 here is CASSPPLGPNTDTQYF. This chain uses TRBV7-9 with TRBJ2-3; there is no DNA to check the TCRdb D call of TRBD1. The CDR3 sequence is 16 residues long. The V gene's germline CDR1 is SEHNR and CDR2 FQNEAQ (reference sequence).